These 7 T cell receptor beta chains originate from one sample sequenced in a study of CD8 T cells in ankylosing spondylitis. TCRdb reprocessed the 5' RACE reads via MiXCR and lists one record per CDR3 protein. The sample yields 200,000 to 250,000 distinct CDR3 sequences, 9.5% to 12% seen once. Sequenced: blood, either unsorted or a sorted T cell fraction (not recorded which). Every receptor here comes from a male donor with ankylosing spondylitis or in good health (not recorded which).

This clonotype was seen a handful of times. J is TRBJ2-2 and V is TRBV19; D remains ambiguous. CDR1 is LNHDA, CDR2 SQIVND, per germline (reference sequence). The CDR3 extends over 14 amino acids. V was trimmed by 3 bases and J by 1 base, leaving 6 bases between them. This chain's CDR3 is CASSIPQNTGELFF. The DNA of the CDR3 is TGTGCCAGTAGTATCCCCCAGAACACCGGGGAGCTGTTTTTT.

Ten or more counts support this clonotype. V usage is TRBV29-1 and J usage is TRBJ2-5; 7 nucleotides agree with TRBD1. The germline gives CDR1 SQVTM, CDR2 ANQGSEA. The CDR3 runs 11 residues. Trimming removed 8 bases from V and 2 bases from J; junction bases left unmatched: 2. The CDR3 region has the DNA TGCAGCTTCAGGGGGCAAGAGACCCAGTACTTC. The encoded protein is CSFRGQETQYF.

In this sample, this clonotype turned up a few times. The chain links TRBV29-1 to TRBJ2-4, with 8 bases identical to TRBD1. Germline V gene data show CDR1 as SQVTM and CDR2 as ANQGSEA. The V gene end was trimmed by 6 bases and the J gene end by 4 bases; junction bases not matched to a gene: 5. CDR3 length equals 13 residues. The CDR3 nucleotides are TGCAGCGTGATGGACAGGGTAAAAAACATTCAGTACTTC. Translation: CSVMDRVKNIQYF.

In its sample, this clonotype was seen many times. This chain links TRBV5-1 with TRBJ2-5; D is unclear. The germline V gene encodes CDR1 SGHRS and CDR2 YFSETQ. Deletions cut 5 bases from V and 1 base from J, with 6 bases between. This CDR3 is 12 amino acids long. The CDR3 DNA follows: TGCGCCAGCAGATCGGGCCAAGAGACCCAGTACTTC. Protein sequence: CASRSGQETQYF.

As regards this clonotype: A clone one base away is much larger, so this may be a read error. The chain carries TRBV15 and TRBJ2-2; the D is unclear. Germline CDR1 is LNHNV and CDR2 is YYDKDF (reference sequence). The CDR3 covers 15 residues. The CDR3 protein is CDTSRSPWDTGELFF. The CDR3 DNA sequence: TGTGACACCAGCAGATCCCCATGGGACACCGGGGAGCTGTTTTTT. The whole variable domain, filled in from reference TRBV15 and TRBJ2-2, reads DAMVIQNPRYQVTQFGKPVTLSCSQTLNHNVMYWYQQKSSQAPKLLFHYYDKDFNNEADTPDNFQSRRPNTSFCFLDIRSPGLGDTAMYLCDTSRSPWDTGELFFGEGSRLTVL.

This clonotype was seen repeatedly, ten times or more. This chain joins TRBV7-9 and TRBJ2-7; 7 nucleotides match TRBD1. V gave up 0 bases and J gave up 6 bases; unmatched junction bases: 11. The germline CDR1 and CDR2 sequences are SEHNR and FQNEAQ (reference sequence). The CDR3 has 16 amino acids. The CDR3 nucleotides are TGTGCCAGCAGCTTAGCGCCTGGACAGGTGGAAAGCGAGCAGTACTTC. Translated: CASSLAPGQVESEQYF.

V usage is TRBV5-1 and J usage is TRBJ1-4, with 7 bases fitting TRBD1. The length of the CDR3 is 12 residues. Germline trimming cut 3 bases from V and 10 bases from J; bases unmatched to any gene: 3. Germline V lookup: CDR1 SGHRS, CDR2 YFSETQ. The CDR3 reads CASSWDSSKLFF. Written as DNA, the CDR3 is TGCGCCAGCAGCTGGGACAGCTCAAAACTGTTTTTT.